Following are 18 T cell receptor beta chains from one sample sequenced in a study of shared clonotypes between healthy human individuals. Sequencing used immunoSEQ multiplex PCR; TCRdb keeps in-frame clones, though not all of them. Seen here are over 850,000 clones, about four fifths observed once, and the top ten hold roughly 0.56%. Sequenced: memory CD4+ T cells from PBMCs. Subset meaning: CD45RA-negative fraction. These receptors all stem from a man aged 18 to 35 in good health. Some clones in this sample may be carry-over from other donors' samples.

This chain joins TRBV28 and TRBJ1-2; no reliable D call. V lost 11 bases to trimming and J lost 4 bases, with 11 bases between them. Germline CDR1 MDHEN, CDR2 SYDVKM. The CDR3 covers 11 residues. CDR3 sequence (DNA): TGTGCCGGGGTCAGCAGCTATGGCTACACCTTC. Translation: CAGVSSYGYTF.

The DNA for the CDR3 is TGTGCCAGCAGCCAGCTGCGCCGGGGGAACACTGAAGCTTTCTTT. Amino acid sequence: CASSQLRRGNTEAFF. The chain joins TRBV4-2 to TRBJ1-1; no clear D gene. Germline-derived CDR1 and CDR2 are LGHNA and YNFKEQ. Trimming removed 3 bases from V and 1 base from J, with 12 bases in between. The CDR3 length is 15 residues.

The V gene is TRBV7-9, the J gene TRBJ2-5, with D unclear. The CDR3 is 16 amino acids. CDR1 is SEHNR and CDR2 is FQNEAQ in the germline V gene (reference sequence). Trimming removed 2 bases from V and 5 bases from J, with 18 bases in between. CDR3 in DNA: TGTGCCAGCAGCTTACGACCAATCGCGGCTCTTGAGACCCAGTACTTC. Translation: CASSLRPIAALETQYF.

The chain combines TRBV27 with TRBJ1-1; 9 nucleotides line up with TRBD1. Germline loops: CDR1 MNHEY, CDR2 SMNVEV (reference sequence). This CDR3 spans 14 amino acids. Germline trimming cut 4 bases from V and 6 bases from J; bases unmatched to any gene: 6. The CDR3 loop reads CASSWDRALAEAFF. The CDR3 DNA follows: TGTGCCAGCAGTTGGGACAGGGCGCTCGCTGAAGCTTTCTTT.

Turning to this clone: Other DNA sequences in this specimen translate into the identical CDR3. The V call is TRBV5-1, the J call TRBJ1-4, with D possibly being TRBD1 (5 bases). Germline values: CDR1 SGHRS, CDR2 YFSETQ. The length of the CDR3 is 14 residues. V lost 0 bases, J lost 5 bases, and 8 bases lay in between. The CDR3 sequence: CASSLAGNNEKLFF. The CDR3, as DNA: TGCGCCAGCAGCTTGGCAGGGAACAATGAAAAACTGTTTTTT. The full variable domain, rest sourced from reference TRBV5-1 and TRBJ1-4, is KAGVTQTPRYLIKTRGQQVTLSCSPISGHRSVSWYQQTPGQGLQFLFEYFSETQRNKGNFPGRFSGRQFSNSRSEMNVSTLELGDSALYLCASSLAGNNEKLFFGSGTQLSVL.

The chain joins TRBV28 to TRBJ1-3, with D uncertain. Germline loops: CDR1 MDHEN, CDR2 SYDVKM. V dropped 1 base and J dropped 0 bases, with 10 bases sitting between them. The CDR3 has 16 amino acids. The CDR3 loop reads CASSLLPATSGNTIYF. Written as DNA, the CDR3 is TGTGCCAGCAGTTTATTGCCCGCAACCTCTGGAAACACCATATATTTT.

The J gene is TRBJ2-7, the V gene TRBV28, with D unresolved. The CDR3 sequence is 14 residues long. Germline assignment: CDR1 MDHEN and CDR2 SYDVKM. V lost 7 bases and J 2 bases, leaving 15 bases between the germline ends. The CDR3 protein is CASTLIGMPYEQYF. The CDR3 region has the DNA TGTGCCAGCACCCTCATAGGGATGCCCTACGAGCAGTACTTC.

The genes are TRBV27 and TRBJ1-5, with 7 bases identical to TRBD1. Germline lookup yields CDR1 MNHEY and CDR2 SMNVEV (reference sequence). The J segment lost 5 bases and the V segment lost 6 bases, leaving 10 bases of the junction unmatched. The CDR3 runs to 15 residues. For the CDR3, the DNA is TGTGCCAGCAGGTTTTCGACAGGGCCGGATCAGCCCCAGCATTTT. Residues: CASRFSTGPDQPQHF.

This chain uses TRBV5-1 with TRBJ1-1, with D possibly being TRBD1 (5 bases). V gave up 1 base and J gave up 4 bases, with 11 bases separating them. The CDR3 has 14 residues. Looked up from germline, CDR1 is SGHRS and CDR2 is YFSETQ. DNA for the CDR3: TGCGCCAGCAGCTTGTATTGGGGGGGCACTGAAGCTTTCTTT. Its translation is CASSLYWGGTEAFF.

This clone was seen only a few times. V usage is TRBV2 and J usage is TRBJ2-3; D is undetermined. V shed 3 bases and J shed 1 base, with 8 bases lying between them. Germline V gene data show CDR1 as SNHLY and CDR2 as FYNNEI. The CDR3 extends over 14 amino acids. The CDR3 protein is CASSDGSRTDTQYF. CDR3 DNA sequence: TGTGCCAGCAGTGACGGTTCACGCACAGATACGCAGTATTTT.

This rearrangement joins TRBV27 to TRBJ1-1; D uncertain. The CDR3 consists of 15 residues. Trimming shortened V by 2 bases and J by 6 bases, and 16 bases separated the two germline ends. Germline assignment: CDR1 MNHEY and CDR2 SMNVEV (reference sequence). For the CDR3, the DNA is TGTGCCAGCAGTTTACTGCCAGGCGGCAACGCTGAAGCTTTCTTT. It specifies CASSLLPGGNAEAFF.

The chain uses TRBV6-1 and TRBJ2-1; 9 bases match TRBD1. The trim removed 4 bases at V and 5 bases at J, leaving 3 bases unmatched. The CDR3 has 14 residues. CDR1 MNHNS and CDR2 SASEGT come from the germline V gene. CDR3 coding DNA: TGTGCCAGCAGTGGGGACAGGGCGAACAATGAGCAGTTCTTC. Protein: CASSGDRANNEQFF.

The J gene is TRBJ2-3, the V gene TRBV6-5; TRBD2 might be the D (5 bases). Germline V gene lookup returns CDR1 MNHEY and CDR2 SVGAGI. The CDR3 sequence is 13 residues long. V was cut by 2 bases and J by 6 bases, with 9 bases left in between. The CDR3 sequence is CASSYAGGDTQYF. Here the CDR3 DNA reads TGTGCCAGCAGTTACGCGGGTGGCGATACGCAGTATTTT.

This clone occurred many times. The chain is built from TRBV13 and TRBJ1-1, with D possibly TRBD1 on 6 matching bases. Looked up from germline, CDR1 is PRHDT and CDR2 is FYEKMQ (reference sequence). The CDR3 has 12 residues. The germline V and J ends were trimmed by 5 bases and 13 bases, with 17 bases remaining between them. CDR3 protein: CASSLRGAKVFF. CDR3 DNA: TGTGCCAGCAGCCTTAGGGGGGCGAAGGTTTTCTTT. The complete variable domain, with remaining parts taken from reference TRBV13 and TRBJ1-1, reads AAGVIQSPRHLIKEKRETATLKCYPIPRHDTVYWYQQGPGQDPQFLISFYEKMQSDKGSIPDRFSAQQFSDYHSELNMSSLELGDSALYFCASSLRGAKVFFGQGTRLTVV.

The gene calls are TRBV20-1 and TRBJ2-7; 7 bases agree with TRBD1. The CDR3 length is 11 residues. J lost 9 bases, V lost 3 bases, and 5 bases had no gene match. Looked up from germline, CDR1 is DFQATT and CDR2 is SNEGSKA (reference sequence). CDR3 amino acids: CSASLQGWQYF. The CDR3 DNA follows: TGCAGTGCTAGCTTACAGGGGTGGCAGTACTTC.

V gene TRBV4-3 combines with J gene TRBJ1-6; maybe TRBD1 (6 bases). The V end was cut by 0 bases, the J end by 9 bases, with 18 bases between. The CDR3 is 17 amino acids. From germline, CDR1 is LGHNA and CDR2 YSLEER. The CDR3, as DNA: TGCGCCAGCAGCCAAGAGGCAGGGGAATTCGGCGGTTCACCCCTCCACTTT. Amino acids: CASSQEAGEFGGSPLHF.

The gene calls are TRBV29-1 and TRBJ2-1, with 7 bases that match TRBD1. J gave up 6 bases and V 7 bases, and 6 bases lay outside the gene matches. The CDR3 contains 12 residues. Germline CDR1 is SQVTM and CDR2 is ANQGSEA. The CDR3 DNA reads TGCAGCGCCAAACAGGGGAGCAATGAGCAGTTCTTC. It translates to CSAKQGSNEQFF.

Only a few counts were recorded for this clone. V usage is TRBV7-9 and J usage is TRBJ2-3; TRBD2 matches 7 bases. V gave up 5 bases and J gave up 5 bases; unmatched junction bases: 7. CDR3 length equals 14 residues. Germline V CDR1 and CDR2: SEHNR, FQNEAQ (reference sequence). CDR3 protein: CASSPGGSVDTQYF. In DNA, the CDR3 is TGTGCCAGCAGCCCGGGAGGTAGCGTAGATACGCAGTATTTT.